The table lists the clone carrying this TCR beta chain with a few counts. What it binds is not known. The V gene end was trimmed by 3 bases and the J gene end by 6 bases; junction bases not matched to a gene: 7. CDR3 length equals 14 residues. The germline gives CDR1 DFQATT, CDR2 SNEGSKA (reference sequence). These data belong to a study of T cell repertoires in cytomegalovirus infection. Study background: The public TCR beta signatures pointed to both CMV infection and matching HLA type. Findings and caveats of the study: Within the response measured ex vivo, HLA-C-restricted CMV-specific TCR beta clonotypes were dominant. Summed public TCR beta family frequency identified CMV carriers bearing the relevant HLA.

One entry per CDR3 protein, called by TCRdb with MiXCR from the reads. The table includes a few hundred thousand distinct CDR3 sequences, approximately 18% detected once. The sequence derives from a human donor in good health (CMV status not recorded). Some clones in this sample may be carry-over from other donors' samples. Material for sequencing was PBMCs. This chain connects TRBV20-1 to TRBJ2-7; TRBD2 matches at 11 bases. CDR3 DNA: TGCAGTGCTAGGGTGGCTAGCGGGAGGAGCGAGCAGTACTTC. Its protein is CSARVASGRSEQYF.